The entry below describes one T cell receptor beta chain. Sequenced by immunoSEQ multiplex PCR; TCRdb stores in-frame clones only, minus some. The repertoire holds more than 95,000 clones, with about 85% as singletons. The entry originates in a study of blood T cell repertoires in COVID-19. Overall study context: T cells, B-cell-depleted T cells, or PBMCs provided the cDNA or gDNA that served as material.

Germline lookup yields CDR1 SGHNT and CDR2 YYREEE (reference sequence). V gave up 4 bases and J gave up 5 bases, with 18 bases separating them. CDR3 size: 16 residues. J is TRBJ2-2 and V is TRBV5-4, with D maybe TRBD1 (6 bases). This receptor was taken from a woman of 80 years or more with COVID-19, enrolled during active disease. The sample comprised peripheral blood. CDR3 protein: CASSLAEGGGTGELFF. CDR3 bases: TGTGCCAGCAGCCTTGCCGAAGGGGGTGGTACCGGGGAGCTGTTTTTT.